Shown below are 26 T cell receptor beta chains from a single sample sequenced in a study of T cell responses to AZD1222 COVID-19 vaccine. TCRdb keeps only in-frame clones here, not all; method: immunoSEQ multiplex PCR. Among 90,000 to 130,000 clones, about 86% were seen once, and the ten largest hold 2.5% to 4%. Sequencing used peripheral blood, obtained on day 0 of AZD1222 vaccination. These receptors came from an adult in good health.

The chain joins TRBV4-2 to TRBJ1-6; D is unresolved. This CDR3 spans 15 amino acids. The germline CDR1 and CDR2 sequences are LGHNA and YNFKEQ. V dropped 3 bases and J dropped 9 bases, with 15 bases sitting between them. CDR3: CASSHRTATGSPLHF. As DNA, the CDR3 is TGTGCCAGCAGCCATAGGACCGCCACGGGTTCACCCCTCCACTTT.

A single count supports this clone. This chain joins TRBV6-5 and TRBJ1-5; D gene unclear. The CDR3 is 14 residues long. Germline CDR1 is MNHEY and CDR2 is SVGAGI. The ends were cut back, 7 bases at V and 5 bases at J, with 15 bases in the middle. This CDR3 is CASNPRVRYQPQHF. CDR3 nucleotide sequence: TGTGCCAGCAATCCCCGGGTACGATATCAGCCCCAGCATTTT.

The genes are TRBV4-1 and TRBJ1-5; no clear D. This CDR3 contains 12 residues. The V end lost 2 bases, the J end lost 7 bases, and 6 bases lay between the germline ends. CDR1 and CDR2 (germline): MGHRA, YSYEKL. The DNA of the CDR3 is TGCGCCAGCAGCCAATACCGGCAGCCCCAGCATTTT. This encodes CASSQYRQPQHF.

This clone showed up just a few times. The chain joins TRBV6-5 to TRBJ1-1; weak D call: TRBD1 (5 bases). This CDR3 is 16 amino acids long. Trimming removed 0 bases at V and 0 bases at J, with 11 bases between. Per germline, CDR1 MNHEY and CDR2 SVGAGI. CDR3 amino acids: CASSYSRDRLNTEAFF. The DNA for the CDR3 is TGTGCCAGCAGTTACTCTAGGGACCGGTTGAACACTGAAGCTTTCTTT.

The rearrangement uses TRBV7-2 and TRBJ1-2; a possible D gene is TRBD1 (5 bases). V lost 3 bases to trimming and J lost 3 bases, with 17 bases between them. The CDR3 is made up of 16 amino acids. Germline-derived CDR1 and CDR2 are SGHTA and FQGNSA. CDR3 DNA sequence: TGTGCCAGCAGCTTCCAACCTCTCGGGGGGGACTATGGCTACACCTTC. Amino acid sequence: CASSFQPLGGDYGYTF.

CDR3 in DNA: TGTGCCAGCTTGAGGGGGCCCGGGGAGCTGTTTTTT. It yields the protein CASLRGPGELFF. The chain couples TRBV7-9 to TRBJ2-2, with 7 bases matching TRBD1. Germline V CDR1 and CDR2: SEHNR, FQNEAQ (reference sequence). Trimming cost V 8 bases and J 6 bases; bases outside gene matches: 3. This CDR3 comprises 12 residues.

V usage is TRBV2 and J usage is TRBJ2-3, with 10 bases aligning to TRBD1. CDR1 SNHLY and CDR2 FYNNEI come from the germline V gene. J gave up 3 bases and V 3 bases, and 3 bases lay outside the gene matches. The CDR3 runs to 15 residues. The CDR3 spells CASSERTGGTDTQYF. The CDR3 bases are TGTGCCAGCAGTGAGAGGACAGGGGGGACAGATACGCAGTATTTT.

This clone was detected only once. The sample has other DNA sequences that encode this CDR3 too. V gene TRBV5-1 combines with J gene TRBJ1-1, with 7 bases aligning to TRBD1. Per germline, CDR1 SGHRS and CDR2 YFSETQ. The CDR3 has 15 residues. V was pared by 0 bases and J by 1 base, with 3 bases of the junction left unmatched. CDR3 loop: CASSLAGTENTEAFF. The CDR3, as DNA: TGCGCCAGCAGCTTGGCCGGGACAGAGAACACTGAAGCTTTCTTT.

The chain uses TRBV7-2 and TRBJ2-3; D remains unclear. Germline V lookup: CDR1 SGHTA, CDR2 FQGNSA. V lost 3 bases to trimming and J lost 0 bases, with 7 bases between them. There are 14 residues in the CDR3. CDR3 DNA: TGTGCCAGCAGCTTGGCGGACAGCACAGATACGCAGTATTTT. Protein product: CASSLADSTDTQYF.

This rearrangement joins TRBV6-1 to TRBJ2-5; TRBD2 matches 7 bases. After removal of 2 bases from V and 4 bases from J, the junction contained 4 bases not matched to a gene. Germline V gene lookup returns CDR1 MNHNS and CDR2 SASEGT. This CDR3 has 14 residues. The CDR3 loop is CASSEPGGRETQYF. The CDR3 region has the DNA TGTGCCAGCAGTGAACCGGGGGGTAGAGAGACCCAGTACTTC.

The chain carries TRBV11-2 and TRBJ2-7; TRBD1 aligns across 10 bases. Germline V gives CDR1 SGHAT, CDR2 FQNNGV. The CDR3 length is 14 residues. Losses at the gene ends were 6 bases for V and 2 bases for J; bases not matched to a gene: 4. CDR3 DNA sequence: TGTGCCAGCAGGAAAGGACAGGGGGCCTACGAGCAGTACTTC. Protein: CASRKGQGAYEQYF.

This sequence joins TRBV6-5 and TRBJ2-5; D perhaps matches TRBD2 (5 bases). V was shortened by 10 bases and J by 5 bases, with 11 bases between the two germline ends. The CDR3 has 11 amino acids. Germline assignment: CDR1 MNHEY and CDR2 SVGAGI. This chain's CDR3 is CATTRGETQYF. The CDR3 coding sequence is TGTGCCACCACACGAGGGGAGACCCAGTACTTC.

The genes are TRBV4-3 and TRBJ2-7; D ambiguous. Germline loops: CDR1 LGHNA, CDR2 YSLEER. This CDR3 contains 15 residues. V shed 1 base and J shed 3 bases, with 13 bases lying between them. CDR3: CASSQGVMGFYEQYF. In DNA, the CDR3 is TGCGCCAGCAGCCAAGGGGTTATGGGTTTCTACGAGCAGTACTTC.

V is TRBV28 and J is TRBJ1-4; D not certain. CDR3 length: 14 amino acids. CDR1 is MDHEN and CDR2 is SYDVKM in the germline V gene. The V end lost 3 bases, the J end lost 4 bases, and 9 bases lay between the germline ends. The CDR3 reads CASSFQGFNEKLFF. Written as DNA, the CDR3 is TGTGCCAGCAGTTTTCAAGGGTTTAATGAAAAACTGTTTTTT.

This clone was counted a few times. The chain couples TRBV6-1 to TRBJ1-1; D is unclear. Germline CDR1 and CDR2: MNHNS and SASEGT. The V end was cut by 3 bases, the J end by 1 base, with 9 bases between. This CDR3 spans 14 amino acids. CDR3: CASSERWGNTEAFF. Written as DNA, the CDR3 is TGTGCCAGCAGTGAGCGGTGGGGGAACACTGAAGCTTTCTTT.

The rearrangement joins TRBV29-1 to TRBJ1-1; 7 bases are a match to TRBD1. The V gene's germline CDR1 is SQVTM and CDR2 ANQGSEA. The CDR3 sequence is 12 residues long. V dropped 7 bases and J dropped 1; count of bases not matched to a gene: 3. The CDR3 nucleotides are TGCAGCGCAGGGACAGCGAACACTGAAGCTTTCTTT. It is translated as CSAGTANTEAFF. Filled out from reference TRBV29-1 and TRBJ1-1, the complete variable domain reads SAVISQKPSRDICQRGTSLTIQCQVDSQVTMMFWYRQQPGQSLTLIATANQGSEATYESGFVIDKFPISRPNLTFSTLTVSNMSPEDSSIYLCSAGTANTEAFFGQGTRLTVV.

In nucleotides, the CDR3 is TGTGCCAGCAGCTTAGACTTAACTACAGATACGCAGTATTTT. Its translation is CASSLDLTTDTQYF. The V and J genes are TRBV3-1 (or the pseudogene TRBV3-2) and TRBJ2-3; D remains ambiguous. Trimming took 5 bases from V and 3 from J, leaving 12 bases between them. This CDR3 region has 14 residues. Germline V CDR1 and CDR2: LGHDT, YNNKEL (reference sequence).

The V call is TRBV14, the J call TRBJ1-1; TRBD1 aligns across 8 bases. The CDR3 extends over 16 amino acids. J gave up 1 base and V 1 base, and 5 bases lay outside the gene matches. The germline V gene encodes CDR1 SGHDN and CDR2 FVKESK. CDR3 loop: CASSQADGQGNTEAFF. The CDR3 region has the DNA TGTGCCAGCAGCCAAGCGGACGGACAGGGGAACACTGAAGCTTTCTTT.

This clone was seen at least ten times. The chain joins TRBV19 to TRBJ1-1; no reliable D call. Germline values: CDR1 LNHDA, CDR2 SQIVND (reference sequence). V was cut by 6 bases and J by 2 bases, with 13 bases left in between. The CDR3 covers 14 residues. This CDR3 is CASRGWSGNTEAFF. The CDR3 DNA reads as TGTGCCAGTAGAGGGTGGTCGGGAAACACTGAAGCTTTCTTT.

The gene calls are TRBV21-1 and TRBJ2-1; the table calls TRBD1, which could not be checked here. TRBV21-1 is recorded as a pseudogene. The CDR3 sequence is 18 residues long. The CDR3 DNA reads as TGTGCCAGCAGCAAACTAGGACCTTGGGGCCCTCGTCACAATGAGCAGTTCTTC. It encodes CASSKLGPWGPRHNEQFF.

The J gene is TRBJ1-1, the V gene TRBV3-1 (or the pseudogene TRBV3-2); TRBD1 matches 7 bases. The V segment lost 1 base and the J segment 7 bases; nucleotides outside the gene matches: 6. Germline V gene data show CDR1 as LGHDT and CDR2 as YNNKEL (reference sequence). The CDR3 has 14 residues. The CDR3 DNA follows: TGTGCCAGCAGCCAAGGACAGGGTGTAAATGAAGCTTTCTTT. As protein: CASSQGQGVNEAFF.

In the case of this clone: This specimen includes other DNA sequences encoding the same CDR3. The rearrangement joins TRBV5-1 to TRBJ2-5, with 8 bases matching TRBD2. The V gene end was trimmed by 3 bases and the J gene end by 2 bases; junction bases not matched to a gene: 0. Germline CDR1 SGHRS, CDR2 YFSETQ. There are 13 residues in the CDR3. The CDR3 coding sequence is TGCGCCAGCAGCTCGGGGGGGCAAGAGACCCAGTACTTC. Its translation: CASSSGGQETQYF.

This chain connects TRBV7-2 to TRBJ2-5; D possibly corresponds to TRBD2 (7 bases). Trimming pared 3 bases from V and 4 bases from J, leaving 18 bases between. The CDR3 length is 16 residues. Germline assignment: CDR1 SGHTA and CDR2 FQGNSA. CDR3: CASSFQGGGAGETQYF. The CDR3 DNA is TGTGCCAGCAGCTTTCAGGGAGGGGGGGCCGGAGAGACCCAGTACTTC.

V gene TRBV11-2 combines with J gene TRBJ2-2, with D possibly being TRBD2 (5 bases). The ends were cut back, 1 base at V and 7 bases at J, with 13 bases in the middle. CDR3 length equals 15 residues. Germline V gene sequence: CDR1 SGHAT, CDR2 FQNNGV. CDR3 in amino acids: CASSLGRGSGGELFF. In DNA, the CDR3 is TGTGCCAGCAGCTTAGGGAGAGGGTCGGGCGGGGAGCTGTTTTTT. Complete variable domain (other parts from reference TRBV11-2 and TRBJ2-2): EAGVAQSPRYKIIEKRQSVAFWCNPISGHATLYWYQQILGQGPKLLIQFQNNGVVDDSQLPKDRFSAERLKGVDSTLKIQPAKLEDSAVYLCASSLGRGSGGELFFGEGSRLTVL.

The CDR3 loop reads CASSQDAAENYGYTF. The CDR3 coding sequence is TGTGCCAGCAGCCAAGATGCAGCAGAAAACTATGGCTACACCTTC. The chain couples TRBV4-2 to TRBJ1-2; D gene uncertain. CDR3 length: 15 amino acids. Germline CDR1 is LGHNA and CDR2 is YNFKEQ. The V end was cut by 0 bases, the J end by 2 bases, with 10 bases between.

The chain joins TRBV27 to TRBJ2-3, with D perhaps matching TRBD1 or TRBD2 (5 bases each). Germline V gives CDR1 MNHEY, CDR2 SMNVEV (reference sequence). The CDR3 has 14 residues. The germline V and J ends were trimmed by 7 bases and 3 bases, with 14 bases remaining between them. CDR3 sequence (DNA): TGTGCCAGCAACCACGGGACGGGGACAGATACGCAGTATTTT. Protein product: CASNHGTGTDTQYF.